This TCR beta chain was sequenced during a study of cytomegalovirus exposure and HLA in healthy donors. Germline V CDR1 and CDR2: SGDLS, YYNGEE. V was shortened by 4 bases and J by 4 bases, with 15 bases between the two germline ends. This CDR3 has 14 amino acids. Study-wide results and caveats: Many donors carried some public TCRs, although rarity characterized most TCR sequences. In most subjects, TCR beta sequences reportedly gave accurate predictions of HLA-A and HLA-B alleles. Later work found most CMV-associated TCR beta chains apparently HLA-restricted.

Donors had nominal health at sampling but likely had unrecorded immune exposures. In the PCR, 60 Vbeta and 13 Jbeta primers were used. Data came from immunoSEQ multiplex PCR; TCRdb stores just in-frame clones and leaves some out. The sample holds more than 150,000 clones, about 72% seen once. A remark on this clone: Its antigen is still unknown.

This TCR was sampled from a male donor in good health and CMV-seronegative. The rearrangement links TRBV9 to TRBJ2-7; tentatively, D is TRBD1 (6 bases). Sequenced input: PBMCs. CDR3 amino acids: CASSPRRGYYEQYF. For the CDR3, the DNA is TGTGCCAGCAGCCCCCGCAGGGGCTATTACGAGCAGTACTTC.